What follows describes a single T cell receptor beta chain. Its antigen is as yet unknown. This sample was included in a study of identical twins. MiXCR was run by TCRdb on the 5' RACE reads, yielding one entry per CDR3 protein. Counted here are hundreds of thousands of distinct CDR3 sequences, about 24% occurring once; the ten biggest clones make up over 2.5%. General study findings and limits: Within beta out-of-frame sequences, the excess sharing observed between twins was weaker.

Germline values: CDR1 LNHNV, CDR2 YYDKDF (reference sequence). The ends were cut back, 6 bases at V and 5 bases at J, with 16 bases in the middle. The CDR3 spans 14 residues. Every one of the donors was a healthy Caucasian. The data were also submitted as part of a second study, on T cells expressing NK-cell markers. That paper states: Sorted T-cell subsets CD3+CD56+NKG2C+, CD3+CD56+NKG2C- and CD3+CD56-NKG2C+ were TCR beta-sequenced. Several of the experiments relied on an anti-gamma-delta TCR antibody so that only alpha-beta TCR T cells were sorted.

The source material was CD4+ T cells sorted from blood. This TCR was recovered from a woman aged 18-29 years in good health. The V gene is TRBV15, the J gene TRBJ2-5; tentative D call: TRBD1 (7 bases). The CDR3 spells CATSGDRAGETQYF. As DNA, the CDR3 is TGTGCCACCAGTGGTGACAGGGCGGGGGAGACCCAGTACTTC.